Detailed here is one T cell receptor beta chain. What it recognizes is unknown. With V trimmed by 5 bases and J by 3 bases, 8 bases remained unmatched. Germline V lookup: CDR1 SEHNR, CDR2 FQNEAQ (reference sequence). The CDR3 loop spans 17 amino acids. This sample is part of a study of CD4+ T cells in melanoma. Libraries were prepared by immunoSEQ multiplex PCR; TCRdb keeps only in-frame clonotypes and omits some of them. The sample yields several thousand clones, around 68% seen once. Study results and limitations: In melanoma, neoantigen-specific CD4+ T cells reportedly differed in differentiation state.

This chain links TRBV7-9 with TRBJ2-3; 13 nucleotides match TRBD2. This TCR came from a human donor with melanoma. Specimen: cells from a culture (not recorded whether cultured in vitro). The CDR3 nucleotides are TGTGCCAGCAGCCTCACTAGCGGGGGGGATCTGACAGATACGCAGTATTTT. Its protein is CASSLTSGGDLTDTQYF. Full variable domain (rest looked up from reference TRBV7-9 and TRBJ2-3): DTGVSQNPRHKITKRGQNVTFRCDPISEHNRLYWYRQTLGQGPEFLTYFQNEAQLEKSRLLSDRFSAERPKGSFSTLEIQRTEQGDSAMYLCASSLTSGGDLTDTQYFGPGTRLTVL.